A selection of T cell receptor beta chains follows, all from one sample in a study of T cell responses to AZD1222 COVID-19 vaccine. Assay: immunoSEQ multiplex PCR; the TCRdb copy retains only in-frame clones and omits some. This table has approximately 120,000 clones, around 91% appearing once. This specimen consisted of peripheral blood, obtained on day 0 of MenACWY control vaccination. All receptors come from an adult in good health. CDR3s include the opening cysteine and the closing phenylalanine or tryptophan. The D gene is left open where the match is weak. The listing skips clone size in some rows; elsewhere it reads once, few, many or a size class.

cdr3_nt | cdr3_aa | clone_size | j_call | d_call | v_call
TGCGCCAGCAGGTTTGAGGGTACGGTCCGGAGTCCCTCCTACGAGCAGTACTTC | CASRFEGTVRSPSYEQYF | . | TRBJ2-7 | . | TRBV5-1
TGTGCCAGCAGTTTCTCCGCGGGCAGGGGCTATAACACCGGGGAGCTGTTTTTT | CASSFSAGRGYNTGELFF | . | TRBJ2-2 | . | TRBV27
TGTGCCAGCAGTGAGTCAGGGTACAATCAGCCCCAGCATTTT | CASSESGYNQPQHF | once | TRBJ1-5 | . | TRBV6-4
TGTGCCAGTAGTATACGGGGACCTAAAAGCAATCAGCCCCAGCATTTT | CASSIRGPKSNQPQHF | . | TRBJ1-5 | . | TRBV19
TGTGCCAGCTCCCCGATCCTACAGGGAAACTATGGCTACACCTTC | CASSPILQGNYGYTF | . | TRBJ1-2 | . | TRBV18
TGTGCCATGGAGAAAAGGCACTCTGGAAACACCATATATTTT | CAMEKRHSGNTIYF | . | TRBJ1-3 | . | TRBV10-3
TGTGCCAGCAGCCCAGGGGAGAATATCCGTCAGCCCCAGCATTTT | CASSPGENIRQPQHF | . | TRBJ1-5 | . | TRBV6-2/TRBV6-3
TGTGCCAGCAGCGTAGGGCAGGGGACCGGAAACACCATATATTTT | CASSVGQGTGNTIYF | . | TRBJ1-3 | . | TRBV9
TGTGCTAGTGGTTTGTTGGGCGGGGATTCCTACAATGAGCAGTTCTTC | CASGLLGGDSYNEQFF | once | TRBJ2-1 | . | TRBV12-5
TGCAGTGCTAGTCGGGCCTTCCAAGAGACCCAGTACTTC | CSASRAFQETQYF | . | TRBJ2-5 | . | TRBV20-1
TGTGCCAGCAGTTACGTGGAGAATTCACCCCTCCACTTT | CASSYVENSPLHF | once | TRBJ1-6 | . | TRBV6-2/TRBV6-3
TGTGCCAGCAGCCTACTTCCAAGGGCGGGGGGATCAATGAACACTGAAGCTTTCTTT | CASSLLPRAGGSMNTEAFF | . | TRBJ1-1 | . | TRBV3-1/TRBV3-2
TGTGCCAGCAGTGAAGTAGGGAGCGGTCAGCCCCAGCATTTT | CASSEVGSGQPQHF | . | TRBJ1-5 | . | TRBV6-1
TGTGCCAGCAGCCTTCGACAGGGGCCAGGCACTGAAGCTTTCTTT | CASSLRQGPGTEAFF | . | TRBJ1-1 | TRBD1 | TRBV14
TGTGCCAGCAGCGTAGTGGTTGGGAAGGGTCACAATGAGCAGTTCTTC | CASSVVVGKGHNEQFF | . | TRBJ2-1 | . | TRBV9
TGCGCCAGCGCTTCGGGCCAAGAGACCCAGTACTTC | CASASGQETQYF | . | TRBJ2-5 | . | TRBV5-1
TGCAGCGTGGGCCAGGACGTGTCGTCTGGCTACACCTTC | CSVGQDVSSGYTF | . | TRBJ1-2 | . | TRBV29-1
TGTGCCAGCAGTTTCCGGGGACGCTACGAGCAGTACTTC | CASSFRGRYEQYF | . | TRBJ2-7 | . | TRBV12-3/TRBV12-4
TGTGCCAGCAGTGAAGGGTGGGTGAACACTGAAGCTTTCTTT | CASSEGWVNTEAFF | . | TRBJ1-1 | . | TRBV2
TGTGCCAGCAGCTTAGGAGGGTTGGGAGCCTACGAGCAGTACTTC | CASSLGGLGAYEQYF | once | TRBJ2-7 | . | TRBV7-9
TGCGCCAGCAGCTTCCGCGGACTAGCGGACTCCTACAATGAGCAGTTCTTC | CASSFRGLADSYNEQFF | . | TRBJ2-1 | TRBD2 | TRBV5-1
TGTGCCAGCAGCATTTTTCCGGGACAGCACACTGAAGCTTTCTTT | CASSIFPGQHTEAFF | . | TRBJ1-1 | TRBD1 | TRBV9
TGTGCCAGCAGCCAACGACCGGGGCAGGGGAAAGATACGCAGTATTTT | CASSQRPGQGKDTQYF | medium-sized | TRBJ2-3 | . | TRBV9
TGTGCCAGCAGTCCACGGACAGAGATGAACACTGAAGCTTTCTTT | CASSPRTEMNTEAFF | . | TRBJ1-1 | . | TRBV27
TGTGCCAGCAGCTGGGACCGACGATACGAGCAGTACTTC | CASSWDRRYEQYF | few | TRBJ2-7 | . | TRBV5-6
TGTGCCAGTAGTGATTGGGACCGAGTCGGGGGATGGGGCGGCTACACCTTC | CASSDWDRVGGWGGYTF | . | TRBJ1-2 | . | TRBV19
TGTGCCAGCAGCTTAGGTCAGGGGGTTCAGCCCCAGCATTTT | CASSLGQGVQPQHF | . | TRBJ1-5 | TRBD1 | TRBV7-9
TGCAGTGCTAGTTATCGGGACAGGGTTGGCTACACCTTC | CSASYRDRVGYTF | . | TRBJ1-2 | TRBD1 | TRBV20-1
TGTGCCAGCAGCCCGGACAGGAGAGTACTGTTTTTT | CASSPDRRVLFF | . | TRBJ1-4 | TRBD1 | TRBV11-3
TGTGCCAGCCGGACGACAACACCGACGAGCAATCAGCCCCAGCATTTT | CASRTTTPTSNQPQHF | few | TRBJ1-5 | . | TRBV28
TGTGCCAGCAGCTTAGGGGGGGATGGCTACACCTTC | CASSLGGDGYTF | once | TRBJ1-2 | . | TRBV7-8
TGTGCCACCAGTGACCCAACCTTGAACACCGGGGAGCTGTTTTTT | CATSDPTLNTGELFF | . | TRBJ2-2 | . | TRBV24-1
TGTGCCAGCTGTGCACAGGGTGGCAATCAGCCCCAGCATTTT | CASCAQGGNQPQHF | once | TRBJ1-5 | . | TRBV2
TGCGCCACCCTAAATGCAGGGAGGGACTCCTATAATTCACCCCTCCACTTT | CATLNAGRDSYNSPLHF | . | TRBJ1-6 | . | TRBV10-2
TGCGCCAGCAGCTTGGCTTCAGGGTACTCCTACAATGAGCAGTTCTTC | CASSLASGYSYNEQFF | . | TRBJ2-1 | . | TRBV5-1
TGCAGCGTTCCCGGGGGCGAGACCCAGTACTTC | CSVPGGETQYF | . | TRBJ2-5 | . | TRBV29-1
TGTGCCACCGGACTAGCGCAATTGGAGACCCAGTACTTC | CATGLAQLETQYF | . | TRBJ2-5 | TRBD2 | TRBV6-6
TGTGCCAGCAGCTTAGGGCAGGGACAAGAGACCCAGTACTTC | CASSLGQGQETQYF | . | TRBJ2-5 | . | TRBV7-3
TGCGCCAGCAGTGAGTCGGGAGGGTATGATGAAAAACTGTTTTTT | CASSESGGYDEKLFF | . | TRBJ1-4 | . | TRBV10-1
TGCGCCAGCAGTGGTTCCGGGGGGACTGAAGCTTTCTTT | CASSGSGGTEAFF | . | TRBJ1-1 | . | TRBV10-2
TGTGCCAGCAGCCTTCTAACTAGCGGGGGCACAGATACGCAGTATTTT | CASSLLTSGGTDTQYF | . | TRBJ2-3 | TRBD2 | TRBV11-1
TGTGCCAGCAGCTTGTTTTCGACTAGCGGGAGGAGGATAGATACGCAGTATTTT | CASSLFSTSGRRIDTQYF | . | TRBJ2-3 | TRBD2 | TRBV5-5
TGCGCCAGCAGCCAGTTAGCGGGAGCCCTTTCCGAGACCCAGTACTTC | CASSQLAGALSETQYF | once | TRBJ2-5 | TRBD2 | TRBV4-1
TGTGCCAGCAGCTACGGGGCGAACACTGAAGCTTTCTTT | CASSYGANTEAFF | . | TRBJ1-1 | . | TRBV5-4
TGCGCCAGCAGCCCCCAAGGACAGGGCGGGGAGCAGTACTTC | CASSPQGQGGEQYF | . | TRBJ2-7 | TRBD1 | TRBV4-1
TGTGCCAGCAGTTACCTAGCGGGGGTCTTTTACAATGAGCAGTTCTTC | CASSYLAGVFYNEQFF | . | TRBJ2-1 | TRBD2 | TRBV6-2/TRBV6-3
TGCGCCAGCAGTGACCAGTATCCAAACCCGGGACTAGCGCCGGTTCCGTACCAAGAGACCCAGTACTTC | CASSDQYPNPGLAPVPYQETQYF | . | TRBJ2-5 | TRBD2 | TRBV10-2
TGTGCCAGCATGTTAGCGGGAGGCTCCTACAATGAGCAGTTCTTC | CASMLAGGSYNEQFF | . | TRBJ2-1 | TRBD2 | TRBV3-1/TRBV3-2
TGTGCCAGCAGCTCCCTGACTAGCGGGAGGGCCGGGAACAATGAGCAGTTCTTC | CASSSLTSGRAGNNEQFF | once | TRBJ2-1 | . | TRBV12-1
TGCAGCGTTTGGGTAGGAGGGAGTCAGGTTGATGAGCAGTTCTTC | CSVWVGGSQVDEQFF | . | TRBJ2-1 | . | TRBV29-1
TGTGCCAGCAGTACGCCGGGATACTTATATCAGCCCCAGCATTTT | CASSTPGYLYQPQHF | few | TRBJ1-5 | . | TRBV6-2/TRBV6-3
TGTGCCAGCAGCCGTGGGGCAGGGGACTCACCCCTCCACTTT | CASSRGAGDSPLHF | . | TRBJ1-6 | . | TRBV5-6
TGTGCCAGCAGTTTATTAAAGGCGAGGGCCGGGGAGCTGTTTTTT | CASSLLKARAGELFF | . | TRBJ2-2 | . | TRBV27